This T cell receptor (beta chain) was sequenced during a study of blood T cell repertoires in COVID-19. Study-wide background: Acute and convalescent COVID-19 specimens originated in the United States, Italy and Spain.

In the source study's methods: From reference gene primer amplification, estimates of nucleated cell counts were derived. Data came from immunoSEQ multiplex PCR; TCRdb stores just in-frame clones and leaves some out. V, J and clone size reflect that table, while D and trimming were determined from the DNA. Among approximately 300,000 clones listed, roughly 90% were seen once. Per the germline V gene, CDR1 is SGHRS and CDR2 is YFSETQ. The CDR3 runs 18 residues. Trimming cost V 1 base and J 0 bases; bases outside gene matches: 6. Input material: peripheral blood. The receptor was derived from a man younger than 35 who had recovered from COVID-19. This chain joins TRBV5-1 and TRBJ2-1, with TRBD2 matching 11 bases. The CDR3 region is CASSLRLAGLSSYNEQFF. DNA of the CDR3: TGCGCCAGCAGCTTGAGACTAGCGGGGTTAAGCTCCTACAATGAGCAGTTCTTC.